This TCR beta chain originates from a study of Ad26.COV2.S vaccination and SARS-CoV-2 variants. The CDR3 consists of 12 residues. V lost 0 bases and J lost 6, with 2 bases in between. CDR1 and CDR2 (germline): MGHRA, YSYEKL. As to treatment: 15 to 20 received Ad26.COV2.S at low or high dose, single or two shots; roughly five received placebo; per-sample allocation not given. Sample collection was performed on day 63 after the first vaccine or placebo injection. The protocol was immunoSEQ multiplex PCR, while the TCRdb copy is restricted to in-frame clones and leaves out a portion. The table lists about 440,000 clones, about 90% of them singletons, with 4.3% in the top ten.

The sequencing used peripheral blood, collected in a trial of Ad26.COV2.S vaccine versus placebo. The sequence derives from a person aged 18-65 years who received the Ad26.COV2.S COVID-19 vaccine or a placebo. J is TRBJ2-2 and V is TRBV4-1; D is unclear. Here the CDR3 reads CASSQDAGELFF. CDR3 DNA: TGCGCCAGCAGCCAAGACGCCGGGGAGCTGTTTTTT.